The 15 T cell receptor beta chains presented below share a single source sample, sequenced in a study of a mutant IDH1 vaccine in newly diagnosed glioma. The repertoire was sequenced with immunoSEQ multiplex PCR; TCRdb's copy has only in-frame clones and lacks some. This sample has 55,000 or so clones, with under 90% found just once. Described time point: week 23, last vaccination. The content of each vaccine dose was 300 ug of mutant IDH1 20-mer peptide, and topical imiquimod accompanied it. Their antigen targets remain unknown. The sample was PBMCs, taken from a glioma patient whose treatment included an IDH1 peptide vaccine. These receptors were collected from a man aged 40-49 years with glioma.

The rearrangement links TRBV7-9 to TRBJ1-6; no definite D call. Germline V CDR1 and CDR2: SEHNR, FQNEAQ (reference sequence). This CDR3 has 14 residues. V was cut by 0 bases and J by 7 bases, with 7 bases left in between. The CDR3 region has the DNA TGTGCCAGCAGCTTAGCAGTTGTCAATTCACCCCTCCACTTT. As protein: CASSLAVVNSPLHF.

The chain couples TRBV9 to TRBJ1-2; D is unresolved. Trimming took off 2 bases at V and 3 bases at J, with 23 bases between the two ends. The V gene's germline CDR1 is SGDLS and CDR2 YYNGEE. The CDR3 has 18 amino acids. CDR3 sequence: CASSVFPFAAQRDYGYTF. The CDR3 DNA reads TGTGCCAGCAGCGTTTTCCCGTTTGCGGCTCAGAGGGACTATGGCTACACCTTC.

CDR3 DNA: TGCGCCAGCAGCGGGGGAAGCGGGGGGATGAACACCGGGGAGCTGTTTTTT. Protein sequence: CASSGGSGGMNTGELFF. The chain is built from TRBV5-1 and TRBJ2-2; TRBD2 matches 9 bases. V was clipped by 4 bases and J by 1 base; unmatched bases: 8. The germline V gene encodes CDR1 SGHRS and CDR2 YFSETQ. CDR3 length: 17 residues.

By frequency in the sample, this clone is medium-sized. The chain links TRBV30 to TRBJ1-4; 9 positions match TRBD1. The V gene end was trimmed by 3 bases and the J gene end by 3 bases; junction bases not matched to a gene: 5. The germline CDR1 and CDR2 sequences are GTSNPN and SVGIG (reference sequence). The CDR3 contains 15 residues. CDR3 sequence: CAWRDRGASNEKLFF. CDR3 DNA sequence: TGTGCCTGGAGGGACAGGGGTGCGTCTAATGAAAAACTGTTTTTT.

The chain recombines TRBV6-5 with TRBJ2-3; 8 bases fit TRBD1. The CDR3 is 15 residues long. Germline V gene lookup returns CDR1 MNHEY and CDR2 SVGAGI. V lost 6 bases, J lost 2 bases, and 7 bases stayed unmatched. The CDR3 sequence: CASSPNRGYTDTQYF. CDR3 coding DNA: TGTGCCAGCAGCCCGAACAGGGGGTACACAGATACGCAGTATTTT.

This chain connects TRBV7-9 to TRBJ2-1; 10 bases agree with TRBD2. V trimming: 1 base; J trimming: 2 bases; junction bases outside the gene matches: 2. The CDR3 contains 16 residues. Germline-derived CDR1 and CDR2 are SEHNR and FQNEAQ (reference sequence). The CDR3 region has the DNA TGTGCCAGCAGCTTAGTTAGCGGGGGGACCTACAATGAGCAGTTCTTC. This codes for CASSLVSGGTYNEQFF.

V is TRBV19 and J is TRBJ1-6; unclear D gene. The CDR3 covers 11 residues. The germline V and J ends were trimmed by 5 bases and 13 bases, with 9 bases remaining between them. Germline CDR1 LNHDA, CDR2 SQIVND (reference sequence). The CDR3 spells CASSEPLPLHF. DNA for the CDR3: TGTGCCAGTAGTGAACCTTTGCCCCTCCACTTT.

This clone was counted between two and nine times. This chain joins TRBV6-5 and TRBJ1-5; D is unclear. CDR1 is MNHEY and CDR2 is SVGAGI in the germline V gene. The CDR3 consists of 14 residues. V lost 5 bases and J 1 base, leaving 9 bases between the germline ends. The CDR3 spells CASSAHASNQPQHF. The CDR3 bases are TGTGCCAGCAGTGCCCATGCCAGCAATCAGCCCCAGCATTTT.

The J gene is TRBJ1-1, the V gene TRBV5-1; D might be TRBD1 (5 bases). The V gene's germline CDR1 is SGHRS and CDR2 YFSETQ. V lost 0 bases and J 5 bases, leaving 17 bases between the germline ends. There are 16 residues in the CDR3. The CDR3 loop reads CASSLVTAGRGTEAFF. Written as DNA, the CDR3 is TGCGCCAGCAGCTTGGTTACGGCAGGGCGGGGGACTGAAGCTTTCTTT.

The V and J genes are TRBV5-8 and TRBJ1-2; TRBD1 aligns across 9 bases. The CDR3 has 14 amino acids. Losses at the gene ends were 4 bases for V and 8 bases for J; bases not matched to a gene: 9. Germline CDR1 and CDR2: SGHTS and YDEGEE. The DNA of the CDR3 is TGTGCCAGCAGCATTCGGACAGGGGCCTTAGGCTACACCTTC. It specifies CASSIRTGALGYTF. Full variable domain (missing parts from reference TRBV5-8 and TRBJ1-2): EAGVTQSPTHLIKTRGQQATLRCSPISGHTSVYWYQQALGLGLQFLLWYDEGEERNRGNFPPRFSGRQFPNYSSELNVNALELEDSALYLCASSIRTGALGYTFGSGTRLTVV.

This clone has just one count. The rearrangement links TRBV6-5 to TRBJ1-6; unclear D gene. Germline V gene sequence: CDR1 MNHEY, CDR2 SVGAGI. The CDR3 consists of 14 residues. Trimming removed 5 bases from V and 0 bases from J, with 5 bases in between. The CDR3 is CASSPPSYNSPLHF. The CDR3 DNA reads as TGTGCCAGCAGTCCCCCCTCCTATAATTCACCCCTCCACTTT.

V and J are TRBV2 and TRBJ2-1, with 7 bases identical to TRBD1. The junction had 15 bases not matched to a gene; V was cut back by 7 bases and J by 9 bases. In germline, CDR1 is SNHLY, CDR2 FYNNEI. This CDR3 comprises 15 residues. The CDR3 sequence is CASNRGLTRGGEQFF. DNA for the CDR3: TGTGCCAGCAATAGGGGGCTTACTCGGGGCGGTGAGCAGTTCTTC.

The genes are TRBV7-9 and TRBJ2-7; no definite D call. CDR3 length equals 15 residues. Trimming stripped 5 bases from V and 2 bases from J, with 16 bases between. Germline lookup yields CDR1 SEHNR and CDR2 FQNEAQ (reference sequence). The CDR3 DNA follows: TGTGCCAGCAGCCCCATGGGCGGCTGGGCCTACGAGCAGTACTTC. Translated, it gives CASSPMGGWAYEQYF.

The chain is built from TRBV6-5 and TRBJ1-3; weak D call: TRBD1 (5 bases). Trimming cost V 3 bases and J 0 bases, with 9 bases left between them. Germline assignment: CDR1 MNHEY and CDR2 SVGAGI. This CDR3 is 15 amino acids long. This chain's CDR3 is CASSYGGFSGNTIYF. Here the CDR3 DNA reads TGTGCCAGCAGTTATGGGGGGTTCTCTGGAAACACCATATATTTT.

V usage is TRBV2 and J usage is TRBJ1-2, with 11 bases that match TRBD1. With V trimmed by 7 bases and J by 4 bases, 5 bases remained unmatched. This CDR3 contains 14 residues. CDR1 and CDR2 (germline): SNHLY, FYNNEI. CDR3 sequence: CASTRTGGGYGYTF. CDR3 DNA sequence: TGTGCCAGCACTCGGACAGGGGGCGGCTATGGCTACACCTTC.